This is a list of T cell receptor beta chains from one sample in a study of blood T cell repertoires in COVID-19. Sequencing was performed with immunoSEQ multiplex PCR; in TCRdb, only in-frame clones are kept and a portion is missing. This table holds 150,000 to 200,000 clones, almost 80% found once. The specimen sequenced was peripheral blood. These receptor sequences come from a woman in her 70s with acute or convalescent COVID-19. Each CDR3 is given with its conserved first and last residue. Fields, in order: CDR3 protein, CDR3 DNA, J gene, V gene, D gene, clone size. A D gene is named only where the DNA matches it firmly. Expanded clones are given a class, and other clones once, few, many or no size at all.

cdr3_aa: CASSRGQGNTIYF
cdr3_nt: TGTGCCAGCAGTCGGGGACAGGGAAACACCATATATTTT
j_call: TRBJ1-3
v_call: TRBV12-3/TRBV12-4
d_call: TRBD1
clone_size: once

cdr3_aa: CASSPGRGNTIYF
cdr3_nt: TGCGCCAGCAGCCCGGGGAGAGGAAACACCATATATTTT
j_call: TRBJ1-3
v_call: TRBV5-1
d_call: -
clone_size: -

cdr3_aa: CATDRGSETPLHF
cdr3_nt: TGTGCCACCGATAGGGGATCCGAAACACCCCTCCACTTT
j_call: TRBJ1-6
v_call: TRBV6-5
d_call: -
clone_size: few

cdr3_aa: CASSLEPPGELFF
cdr3_nt: TGTGCCAGCAGCTTAGAGCCGCCCGGGGAGCTGTTTTTT
j_call: TRBJ2-2
v_call: TRBV7-2
d_call: -
clone_size: few

cdr3_aa: CASSQGWDTDYEQYF
cdr3_nt: TGCGCCAGCAGCCAAGGGTGGGACACGGACTACGAGCAGTACTTC
j_call: TRBJ2-7
v_call: TRBV4-1
d_call: -
clone_size: -

cdr3_aa: CASTLLAGDVQPQHF
cdr3_nt: TGTGCCAGTACCCTCCTCGCAGGGGACGTGCAGCCCCAGCATTTT
j_call: TRBJ1-5
v_call: TRBV19
d_call: -
clone_size: -

cdr3_aa: CASSRVTGGTEAFF
cdr3_nt: TGCGCCAGCAGCCGGGTGACAGGGGGCACTGAAGCTTTCTTT
j_call: TRBJ1-1
v_call: TRBV4-1
d_call: TRBD1
clone_size: -

cdr3_aa: CAWRQAGTNTGELFF
cdr3_nt: TGTGCCTGGAGGCAAGCGGGTACGAACACCGGGGAGCTGTTTTTT
j_call: TRBJ2-2
v_call: TRBV30
d_call: -
clone_size: -

cdr3_aa: CASSLVQGLSTYGYTF
cdr3_nt: TGTGCCAGCAGCTTAGTACAGGGGTTGTCTACTTATGGCTACACCTTC
j_call: TRBJ1-2
v_call: TRBV7-9
d_call: TRBD1
clone_size: -

cdr3_aa: CSASEEAGDLGYGYTF
cdr3_nt: TGCAGTGCTAGTGAGGAGGCAGGGGATCTTGGCTATGGCTACACCTTC
j_call: TRBJ1-2
v_call: TRBV20-1
d_call: -
clone_size: few

cdr3_aa: CASSQDRLAVVTGELFF
cdr3_nt: TGTGCCAGCAGCCAAGATAGACTAGCGGTGGTTACCGGGGAGCTGTTTTTT
j_call: TRBJ2-2
v_call: TRBV3-1/TRBV3-2
d_call: TRBD2
clone_size: few

cdr3_aa: CSARTGYEQYF
cdr3_nt: TGCAGTGCCCGGACAGGGTACGAGCAGTACTTC
j_call: TRBJ2-7
v_call: TRBV20-1
d_call: TRBD1
clone_size: -

cdr3_aa: CASNLPLDSEQFF
cdr3_nt: TGTGCCAGCAACCTTCCCCTAGATTCTGAGCAGTTCTTC
j_call: TRBJ2-1
v_call: TRBV11-2
d_call: -
clone_size: -

cdr3_aa: CASSPGQGVATQYF
cdr3_nt: TGTGCCAGCTCACCAGGACAGGGGGTAGCGACCCAGTACTTC
j_call: TRBJ2-5
v_call: TRBV18
d_call: TRBD1
clone_size: -

cdr3_aa: CASSIAGQGAQGSYEQYF
cdr3_nt: TGTGCCAGTTCCATTGCGGGACAGGGGGCGCAGGGCTCCTACGAGCAGTACTTC
j_call: TRBJ2-7
v_call: TRBV19
d_call: TRBD1
clone_size: few

cdr3_aa: CASSSPTGVEYF
cdr3_nt: TGTGCCAGCAGCTCACCGACGGGGGTGGAGTACTTC
j_call: TRBJ2-7
v_call: TRBV3-1/TRBV3-2
d_call: -
clone_size: -

cdr3_aa: CSVGQGQETQYF
cdr3_nt: TGCAGCGTTGGTCAGGGGCAAGAGACCCAGTACTTC
j_call: TRBJ2-5
v_call: TRBV29-1
d_call: -
clone_size: -

cdr3_aa: CASSPGGTGGFHEQYF
cdr3_nt: TGTGCCAGCAGCCCGGGCGGGACAGGGGGTTTCCACGAGCAGTACTTC
j_call: TRBJ2-7
v_call: TRBV3-1/TRBV3-2
d_call: TRBD1
clone_size: -

cdr3_aa: CASSPWRGTEAFF
cdr3_nt: TGTGCCAGCAGCCCGTGGCGGGGTACTGAAGCTTTCTTT
j_call: TRBJ1-1
v_call: TRBV6-6
d_call: -
clone_size: -

cdr3_aa: CASSRYASGSISYEQYF
cdr3_nt: TGTGCCAGCAGCCGCTACGCTAGCGGGAGTATCTCCTACGAGCAGTACTTC
j_call: TRBJ2-7
v_call: TRBV4-2
d_call: TRBD2
clone_size: -

cdr3_aa: CASRCMRNSPLHF
cdr3_nt: TGTGCAAGTCGCTGTATGCGAAATTCACCCCTCCACTTT
j_call: TRBJ1-6
v_call: TRBV12-2
d_call: -
clone_size: -

cdr3_aa: CASSTQEGTDSYEQYF
cdr3_nt: TGTGCCAGCAGCACCCAGGAGGGGACAGATTCCTACGAGCAGTACTTC
j_call: TRBJ2-7
v_call: TRBV21-1
d_call: -
clone_size: few

cdr3_aa: CASRRGQGMTEAFF
cdr3_nt: TGTGCCAGCAGGCGGGGACAGGGGATGACTGAAGCTTTCTTT
j_call: TRBJ1-1
v_call: TRBV2
d_call: TRBD1
clone_size: -

cdr3_aa: CASSTDLSGNTIYF
cdr3_nt: TGTGCCAGCAGTACAGACCTCTCTGGAAACACCATATATTTT
j_call: TRBJ1-3
v_call: TRBV6-5
d_call: -
clone_size: -

cdr3_aa: CASSLETSGETQYF
cdr3_nt: TGTGCCAGCAGCTTAGAGACCAGCGGAGAGACCCAGTACTTC
j_call: TRBJ2-5
v_call: TRBV11-2
d_call: -
clone_size: -

cdr3_aa: CASAAQGFTNEQFF
cdr3_nt: TGTGCCAGCGCCGCCCAGGGGTTTACAAATGAGCAGTTCTTC
j_call: TRBJ2-1
v_call: TRBV7-2
d_call: -
clone_size: -

cdr3_aa: CAWRGTYTGELFF
cdr3_nt: TGTGCCTGGAGGGGGACTTATACCGGGGAGCTGTTTTTT
j_call: TRBJ2-2
v_call: TRBV30
d_call: -
clone_size: -

cdr3_aa: CAISAGDSYNSPLHF
cdr3_nt: TGTGCCATCAGCGCAGGGGATTCCTATAATTCACCCCTCCACTTT
j_call: TRBJ1-6
v_call: TRBV10-3
d_call: -
clone_size: -

cdr3_aa: CASSQEKLFF
cdr3_nt: TGTGCCAGCAGCCAAGAAAAACTGTTTTTT
j_call: TRBJ1-4
v_call: TRBV2
d_call: -
clone_size: -

cdr3_aa: CASSLDIRDNEQFF
cdr3_nt: TGTGCCAGCAGCTTAGACATCAGGGACAATGAGCAGTTCTTC
j_call: TRBJ2-1
v_call: TRBV7-2
d_call: -
clone_size: once

cdr3_aa: CASSQADSTNTEAFF
cdr3_nt: TGCGCCAGCAGCCAAGCGGACAGTACTAACACTGAAGCTTTCTTT
j_call: TRBJ1-1
v_call: TRBV4-1
d_call: -
clone_size: -

cdr3_aa: CSVGPRGIAEAFF
cdr3_nt: TGCAGCGTTGGGCCACGGGGGATAGCTGAAGCTTTCTTT
j_call: TRBJ1-1
v_call: TRBV29-1
d_call: -
clone_size: -

cdr3_aa: CASSQDWASDTQYF
cdr3_nt: TGTGCCAGCAGCCAAGACTGGGCCTCAGATACGCAGTATTTT
j_call: TRBJ2-3
v_call: TRBV14
d_call: -
clone_size: -

cdr3_aa: CASSLWVSLAAGELFF
cdr3_nt: TGTGCCAGCAGCTTATGGGTTAGTCTAGCGGCCGGGGAGCTGTTTTTT
j_call: TRBJ2-2
v_call: TRBV7-2
d_call: TRBD2
clone_size: once

cdr3_aa: CASSLSGQGSPLHF
cdr3_nt: TGCGCCAGCAGCCTCTCGGGACAGGGTTCACCCCTCCACTTT
j_call: TRBJ1-6
v_call: TRBV5-1
d_call: TRBD1
clone_size: -

cdr3_aa: CASGLAWWGTGAVDTQYF
cdr3_nt: TGTGCTAGTGGTTTGGCCTGGTGGGGGACAGGGGCGGTGGATACGCAGTATTTT
j_call: TRBJ2-3
v_call: TRBV12-5
d_call: TRBD1
clone_size: few

cdr3_aa: CASSVKHEQFF
cdr3_nt: TGTGCCAGCAGTGTCAAGCATGAGCAGTTCTTC
j_call: TRBJ2-1
v_call: TRBV2
d_call: -
clone_size: -

cdr3_aa: CASSARGPHGYTF
cdr3_nt: TGTGCCAGTAGTGCCAGGGGCCCCCATGGCTACACCTTC
j_call: TRBJ1-2
v_call: TRBV19
d_call: -
clone_size: -

cdr3_aa: CASSFAGGETQYF
cdr3_nt: TGCGCCAGCAGCTTCGCGGGGGGGGAGACCCAGTACTTC
j_call: TRBJ2-5
v_call: TRBV5-1
d_call: TRBD2
clone_size: -

cdr3_aa: CASKLDRGGVEAFF
cdr3_nt: TGCGCCAGCAAACTTGACAGGGGTGGAGTTGAAGCTTTCTTT
j_call: TRBJ1-1
v_call: TRBV5-1
d_call: TRBD1
clone_size: -

cdr3_aa: CASKRESLAFF
cdr3_nt: TGTGCCAGCAAACGGGAATCTTTAGCTTTCTTT
j_call: TRBJ1-1
v_call: TRBV6-5
d_call: -
clone_size: few

cdr3_aa: CASSLALAGAAYSGANVLTF
cdr3_nt: TGTGCCAGCAGCTTAGCACTAGCGGGAGCCGCATACTCTGGGGCCAACGTCCTGACTTTC
j_call: TRBJ2-6
v_call: TRBV7-2
d_call: TRBD2
clone_size: -

cdr3_aa: CASSQPSDPRKSYNEQFF
cdr3_nt: TGCGCCAGCAGCCAGCCTAGCGACCCCCGAAAGTCCTACAATGAGCAGTTCTTC
j_call: TRBJ2-1
v_call: TRBV4-1
d_call: -
clone_size: -

cdr3_aa: CASSLRGGENTGELFF
cdr3_nt: TGTGCCAGCAGCTTGCGGGGAGGCGAAAACACCGGGGAGCTGTTTTTT
j_call: TRBJ2-2
v_call: TRBV5-5
d_call: -
clone_size: -

cdr3_aa: CASSQSGTVNYEQYF
cdr3_nt: TGCGCCAGCAGTCAGTCCGGGACAGTTAACTACGAGCAGTACTTC
j_call: TRBJ2-7
v_call: TRBV23-1
d_call: TRBD1
clone_size: -

cdr3_aa: CASSPFGLAGRSAKNIQYF
cdr3_nt: TGTGCCAGCAGTCCTTTCGGACTAGCGGGAAGATCGGCCAAAAACATTCAGTACTTC
j_call: TRBJ2-4
v_call: TRBV6-6
d_call: TRBD2
clone_size: -

cdr3_aa: CASSDLQGASYGYTF
cdr3_nt: TGCGCCAGCAGCGACCTTCAGGGGGCGAGCTATGGCTACACCTTC
j_call: TRBJ1-2
v_call: TRBV5-1
d_call: TRBD1
clone_size: -

cdr3_aa: CASSEWTGVRMEETQYF
cdr3_nt: TGTGCCAGCAGTGAATGGACAGGGGTTAGAATGGAAGAGACCCAGTACTTC
j_call: TRBJ2-5
v_call: TRBV2
d_call: TRBD1
clone_size: -

cdr3_aa: CASRKTSGGSYEQYF
cdr3_nt: TGTGCCAGCAGGAAAACTAGCGGGGGTTCCTACGAGCAGTACTTC
j_call: TRBJ2-7
v_call: TRBV3-1/TRBV3-2
d_call: TRBD2
clone_size: -

cdr3_aa: CSVRLGANYGYTF
cdr3_nt: TGCAGCGTTCGACTAGGGGCAAACTATGGCTACACCTTC
j_call: TRBJ1-2
v_call: TRBV29-1
d_call: -
clone_size: -